A single sample is the source of the 20 T cell receptor beta chains below, sequenced in a study of identical twins. TCRdb used MiXCR to reprocess the 5' RACE reads, holding one entry per CDR3 protein. The data show about 530,000 distinct CDR3 sequences, with about a fifth seen just once and 0.45% to 0.5% held by the top ten. The data also belong to a second study, concerning yellow fever vaccine responses in identical twins.

The sequencing input was CD4+ T cells sorted from blood. The receptors originated from a young woman in good health.

This rearrangement joins TRBV7-8 to TRBJ2-1; 8 nucleotides agree with TRBD2. Losses at the gene ends were 2 bases for V and 2 bases for J; bases not matched to a gene: 5. CDR3 length: 16 residues. Germline values: CDR1 SGHVS, CDR2 FQNEAQ. Written as DNA, the CDR3 is TGTGCCAGCAGCTTATTACCGACTAGCGCCTACAATGAGCAGTTCTTC. Translating gives CASSLLPTSAYNEQFF.

The chain uses TRBV4-2 and TRBJ2-3; D remains ambiguous. CDR1 LGHNA and CDR2 YNFKEQ come from the germline V gene. Trimming removed 0 bases at V and 9 bases at J, with 16 bases between. The CDR3 has 15 residues. Written as DNA, the CDR3 is TGTGCCAGCAGCCAAGAGGCGGCTAGAGGTGGGACGCAGTATTTT. Amino acids: CASSQEAARGGTQYF.

The sample holds a few counts of this clonotype. The chain joins TRBV4-1 to TRBJ2-7, with 7 positions matching TRBD2. Per the germline V gene, CDR1 is MGHRA and CDR2 is YSYEKL. This CDR3 comprises 14 residues. With 4 bases clipped from V and 1 base from J, the junction kept 4 bases outside the gene matches. The CDR3 nucleotides are TGCGCCAGCAGCCCAACTAGCGTTTCCTACGAGCAGTACGTC. It encodes CASSPTSVSYEQYV.

The genes are TRBV19 and TRBJ2-1; 9 nucleotides align to TRBD1. Looked up from germline, CDR1 is LNHDA and CDR2 is SQIVND (reference sequence). V dropped 5 bases and J dropped 8; count of bases not matched to a gene: 10. The CDR3 has 15 residues. CDR3 coding DNA: TGTGCCAGTAGTCCCCGGACAGGGGACAGGGATGAGCAGTTCTTC. Translation: CASSPRTGDRDEQFF.

V gene TRBV20-1 combines with J gene TRBJ1-5; 7 bases align to TRBD1. The CDR3 consists of 16 residues. V dropped 3 bases and J dropped 0; count of bases not matched to a gene: 8. Germline-derived CDR1 and CDR2 are DFQATT and SNEGSKA (reference sequence). The CDR3 DNA follows: TGCAGTGCTAGTCGGAGACAGGGTGATAGCAATCAGCCCCAGCATTTT. Its protein is CSASRRQGDSNQPQHF.

This clonotype appeared a few times. The chain couples TRBV7-8 to TRBJ2-3, with TRBD2 identical over 7 bases. Germline assignment: CDR1 SGHVS and CDR2 FQNEAQ. V shed 0 bases and J 5 bases; nucleotides not matched to a gene: 11. The CDR3 sequence is 17 residues long. CDR3 sequence (DNA): TGTGCCAGCAGCTTAGCTTTAGGGGCGGGAGTCCAAGATACGCAGTATTTT. Translating it yields CASSLALGAGVQDTQYF.

This sequence joins TRBV5-1 and TRBJ2-1; 14 nucleotides agree with TRBD2. The ends lost 4 bases at V and 10 bases at J; junction bases unmatched: 7. Per the germline V gene, CDR1 is SGHRS and CDR2 is YFSETQ. The CDR3 loop spans 15 amino acids. Here the CDR3 DNA reads TGCGCCAGCAGCCAAGGGACTAGCGGGAGCGGAGAGCAGTTCTTC. Encoded protein: CASSQGTSGSGEQFF.

The chain carries TRBV7-6 and TRBJ2-1; D tentatively fits TRBD1 or TRBD2 (5 bases each). CDR3 length equals 18 residues. Between the trimmed V and J ends, which lost 5 bases and 5 bases, there was a span of 25 bases. Germline CDR1 is SGHVS and CDR2 is FNYEAQ. The CDR3, as DNA: TGTGCCAGCAGCCAGTTTGGGGGACCCCCGGGAAAAGACAATGAGCAGTTCTTC. Amino acid sequence: CASSQFGGPPGKDNEQFF.

The table lists this clonotype with a few counts. The chain has TRBV28 and TRBJ2-1; 10 bases are a match to TRBD2. Germline CDR1 reads MDHEN; CDR2 reads SYDVKM. Trimming took 7 bases from V and 4 from J; bases not matched to a gene: 4. CDR3 length: 14 residues. The CDR3 nucleotides are TGTGCCAGCATCGGACTAGCGGATTACAATGAGCAGTTCTTC. Its protein product is CASIGLADYNEQFF.

This clonotype was counted between two and nine times. V gene TRBV6-1 combines with J gene TRBJ2-3, with a possible D match to TRBD1 (6 bases). Trimming removed 6 bases at V and 2 bases at J, with 12 bases between. Germline V gene lookup returns CDR1 MNHNS and CDR2 SASEGT. CDR3 length: 14 amino acids. This CDR3 is CASRRQAYTDTQYF. CDR3 DNA sequence: TGTGCCAGCAGGAGACAGGCATACACAGATACGCAGTATTTT.

This clonotype was counted ten times or more. The chain combines TRBV5-1 with TRBJ2-2; D unclear. CDR1 SGHRS and CDR2 YFSETQ come from the germline V gene. The CDR3 loop spans 14 amino acids. Trimming stripped 4 bases from V and 0 bases from J, with 7 bases between. The CDR3 bases are TGCGCCAGCAGCCCCGCGGCGAACACCGGGGAGCTGTTTTTT. Protein sequence: CASSPAANTGELFF.

This rearrangement joins TRBV10-2 to TRBJ1-1, with D maybe TRBD1 (5 bases). Per germline, CDR1 WSHSY and CDR2 SAAADI. V was clipped by 5 bases and J by 6 bases, with 13 bases between them. This CDR3 region has 13 residues. As DNA, the CDR3 is TGCGCCAGCAGTTTAGGGGCGCTTTCTGAAGCTTTCTTT. This codes for CASSLGALSEAFF.

The gene calls are TRBV12-3 or TRBV12-4 and TRBJ2-3; TRBD2 aligns across 10 bases. This CDR3 spans 18 amino acids. CDR3 protein: CTCSLAYRLAGDTDTQYF. The CDR3 DNA reads as TGTACCTGCAGTTTAGCCTATAGGCTAGCGGGGGACACAGATACGCAGTATTTT.

This clonotype was observed many times. This rearrangement joins TRBV15 to TRBJ2-1; 8 bases are shared with TRBD2. Germline-derived CDR1 and CDR2 are LNHNV and YYDKDF (reference sequence). This CDR3 is built from 17 residues. V lost 0 bases, J lost 5 bases, and 9 bases stayed unmatched. The DNA for the CDR3 is TGTGCCACCAGCAGAGATCGGGGTAGCGGGACAAACAATGAGCAGTTCTTC. This gives the protein CATSRDRGSGTNNEQFF.

V gene TRBV7-9 combines with J gene TRBJ1-1; D may be TRBD1 (5 bases). The CDR3 sequence is 15 residues long. The germline V gene has CDR1 SEHNR and CDR2 FQNEAQ (reference sequence). With 4 bases removed from V and 4 bases from J, the gap between germline ends came to 16 bases. CDR3 protein: CASSWALSGATEAFF. For the CDR3, the DNA is TGTGCCAGCAGCTGGGCTCTCTCTGGGGCCACTGAAGCTTTCTTT.

The V call is TRBV5-6, the J call TRBJ2-7, with D unresolved. Trimming took off 1 base at V and 4 bases at J, with 15 bases between the two ends. Germline V CDR1 and CDR2: SGHDT, YYEEEE. The CDR3 sequence is 15 residues long. As DNA, the CDR3 is TGTGCCAGCAGCTTGTGGATGCCAGCGTTATACGAGCAGTACTTC. Protein sequence: CASSLWMPALYEQYF.

The chain carries TRBV10-3 and TRBJ2-1; 8 bases align to TRBD2. V was clipped by 4 bases and J by 0 bases; unmatched bases: 11. The CDR3 consists of 18 residues. In germline, CDR1 is ENHRY, CDR2 SYGVKD. The CDR3 region is CAISGVAGGHLSYNEQFF. CDR3 nucleotides: TGTGCCATCAGTGGGGTTGCGGGGGGTCACCTCTCCTACAATGAGCAGTTCTTC.

Only a few counts were recorded for this clonotype. The V gene is TRBV6-1, the J gene TRBJ2-2, with D possibly being TRBD1 (6 bases). Trimming stripped 6 bases from V and 3 bases from J, with 20 bases between. The CDR3 has 17 residues. Germline values: CDR1 MNHNS, CDR2 SASEGT. The CDR3 loop reads CASSPSGATGDTGELFF. DNA of the CDR3: TGTGCCAGCAGCCCCTCAGGGGCCACCGGGGACACCGGGGAGCTGTTTTTT.

This clonotype has just a few counts. The chain employs TRBV29-1 and TRBJ2-7; D remains ambiguous. Germline values: CDR1 SQVTM, CDR2 ANQGSEA. The ends were cut back, 4 bases at V and 5 bases at J, with 15 bases in the middle. The CDR3 consists of 13 residues. Written as DNA, the CDR3 is TGCAGCGTTGTGGCAGATCGAAGGAACGAGCAGTACTTC. Protein: CSVVADRRNEQYF.

This clonotype was counted only a few times. This chain uses TRBV2 with TRBJ2-2; 13 nucleotides line up with TRBD2. V dropped 7 bases and J dropped 6; count of bases not matched to a gene: 5. The germline CDR1 and CDR2 sequences are SNHLY and FYNNEI. The CDR3 contains 15 residues. The CDR3 loop is CASMGLAGFAGELFF. The CDR3 region has the DNA TGTGCCAGCATGGGACTAGCGGGATTTGCCGGGGAGCTGTTTTTT.